Following are 30 T cell receptor beta chains from one sample sequenced in a study of blood T cell repertoires in COVID-19. Produced via immunoSEQ multiplex PCR; TCRdb's table is partial and in-frame only. The sample consists of 60,000 to 65,000 clones, 85% to 90% of them appearing once. Sequencing was performed on peripheral blood. These receptors came from a human donor with active COVID-19. The donor label of this sample is uncertain.

The V and J genes are TRBV6-4 and TRBJ2-2; 14 bases are shared with TRBD2. The CDR3 extends over 17 amino acids. Germline V gives CDR1 MRHNA, CDR2 SNTAGT. V gave up 3 bases and J gave up 5 bases; unmatched junction bases: 5. The CDR3: CASSEGLAGGLTGELFF. Written as DNA, the CDR3 is TGTGCCAGCAGTGAAGGACTAGCGGGGGGTCTGACCGGGGAGCTGTTTTTT.

J is TRBJ2-3 and V is TRBV19; 7 nucleotides align to TRBD2. Looked up from germline, CDR1 is LNHDA and CDR2 is SQIVND (reference sequence). J was trimmed by 4 bases and V by 9 bases; bases with no gene match: 16. The CDR3 has 16 residues. The CDR3 DNA sequence: TGTGCCAGCTCTACTCAGGGCGGGAGCGCGGCAGATACGCAGTATTTT. Protein product: CASSTQGGSAADTQYF. Filled out from reference TRBV19 and TRBJ2-3, the complete variable domain reads DGGITQSPKYLFRKEGQNVTLSCEQNLNHDAMYWYRQDPGQGLRLIYYSQIVNDFQKGDIAEGYSVSREKKESFPLTVTSAQKNPTAFYLCASSTQGGSAADTQYFGPGTRLTVL.

This chain connects TRBV27 to TRBJ2-7, with D uncertain. CDR3 length equals 13 residues. Trimming took 0 bases from V and 1 from J, leaving 4 bases between them. Germline assignment: CDR1 MNHEY and CDR2 SMNVEV (reference sequence). In DNA, the CDR3 is TGTGCCAGCAGTTTATCCAGGTCCTACGAGCAGTACTTC. Translating gives CASSLSRSYEQYF.

The CDR3 here is CASSRRLSGGVHEQYF. CDR3 nucleotides: TGCGCCAGCAGCCGGCGACTGAGCGGGGGGGTCCACGAGCAGTACTTC. This sequence joins TRBV4-1 and TRBJ2-7; 10 positions match TRBD2. J gave up 5 bases and V 4 bases, and 11 bases lay outside the gene matches. In germline, CDR1 is MGHRA, CDR2 YSYEKL. The CDR3 loop spans 16 amino acids.

The J gene is TRBJ2-3, the V gene TRBV5-4, with 9 nucleotides matching TRBD2. CDR3 length: 16 amino acids. Germline V gene data show CDR1 as SGHNT and CDR2 as YYREEE (reference sequence). Trimming cost V 3 bases and J 3 bases; bases outside gene matches: 8. The CDR3 protein is CASSWGGSGSTDTQYF. Written as DNA, the CDR3 is TGTGCCAGCAGCTGGGGTGGTAGCGGGAGTACAGATACGCAGTATTTT.

This sequence joins TRBV19 and TRBJ2-3; 8 bases line up with TRBD1. Germline-derived CDR1 and CDR2 are LNHDA and SQIVND (reference sequence). With 10 bases clipped from V and 5 bases from J, the junction kept 11 bases outside the gene matches. The CDR3 consists of 14 residues. This chain's CDR3 is CATKVQGAIDTQYF. The CDR3 coding sequence is TGTGCCACAAAGGTGCAGGGGGCAATAGATACGCAGTATTTT. Complete variable domain (other parts from reference TRBV19 and TRBJ2-3): DGGITQSPKYLFRKEGQNVTLSCEQNLNHDAMYWYRQDPGQGLRLIYYSQIVNDFQKGDIAEGYSVSREKKESFPLTVTSAQKNPTAFYLCATKVQGAIDTQYFGPGTRLTVL.

This clone occurred once. V usage is TRBV15 and J usage is TRBJ2-1, with 9 bases fitting TRBD2. The CDR3 covers 16 residues. The germline V gene encodes CDR1 LNHNV and CDR2 YYDKDF (reference sequence). V lost 4 bases to trimming and J lost 5 bases; unmatched junction nucleotides: 9. The CDR3, as DNA: TGTGCCACCAGCACCACGACTAGCGGCCTGCACAATGAGCAGTTCTTC. It codes for CATSTTTSGLHNEQFF.

The CDR3 here is CASSLRRTGANQPQHF. The CDR3 region has the DNA TGTGCCAGCAGCCTTAGACGGACAGGGGCTAATCAGCCCCAGCATTTT. The chain employs TRBV7-2 and TRBJ1-5; 9 nucleotides agree with TRBD1. Looked up from germline, CDR1 is SGHTA and CDR2 is FQGNSA. This CDR3 comprises 16 residues. V lost 5 bases to trimming and J lost 4 bases; unmatched junction nucleotides: 9. The whole variable domain, remainder taken from reference TRBV7-2 and TRBJ1-5, is GAGVSQSPSNKVTEKGKDVELRCDPISGHTALYWYRQSLGQGLEFLIYFQGNSAPDKSGLPSDRFSAERTGGSVSTLTIQRTQQEDSAVYLCASSLRRTGANQPQHFGDGTRLSIL.

The chain employs TRBV7-2 and TRBJ1-4; D is possibly TRBD1 (5 bases). CDR3 size: 13 residues. Germline CDR1 is SGHTA and CDR2 is FQGNSA. The V gene lost 3 bases and the J gene lost 7 bases, with 9 bases spanning the gap. The CDR3 nucleotides are TGTGCCAGCAGCTTCAGCGGGGGTGAAAAACTGTTTTTT. Amino acids: CASSFSGGEKLFF.

The chain uses TRBV3-1 (or the pseudogene TRBV3-2) and TRBJ2-7; D possibly corresponds to TRBD1 (6 bases). The CDR3 is made up of 15 amino acids. V was shortened by 3 bases and J by 4 bases, with 16 bases between the two germline ends. Germline CDR1 and CDR2: LGHDT and YNNKEL (reference sequence). DNA of the CDR3: TGTGCCAGCAGCCAGTCGGGACACGGGTATTACGAGCAGTACTTC. Translated: CASSQSGHGYYEQYF.

J is TRBJ2-7 and V is TRBV6-5, with 16 bases identical to TRBD2. CDR1 is MNHEY and CDR2 is SVGAGI in the germline V gene. Unmatched junction bases numbered 7, after V lost 10 bases and J lost 7 bases. The CDR3 covers 14 residues. This chain's CDR3 is CATDEGLAGGEQYF. CDR3 nucleotide sequence: TGTGCCACCGACGAGGGACTAGCGGGAGGGGAGCAGTACTTC.

V is TRBV2 and J is TRBJ2-2; 10 bases match TRBD2. J lost 2 bases, V lost 6 bases, and 3 bases had no gene match. Germline CDR1 reads SNHLY; CDR2 reads FYNNEI. This CDR3 has 15 residues. This CDR3 reads CASSWTSGNTGELFF. The CDR3 region has the DNA TGTGCCAGCAGCTGGACTAGCGGAAACACCGGGGAGCTGTTTTTT.

The chain combines TRBV29-1 with TRBJ2-3, with 8 bases aligning to TRBD2. V gave up 4 bases and J gave up 9 bases; unmatched junction bases: 9. The CDR3 spans 13 residues. Per germline, CDR1 SQVTM and CDR2 ANQGSEA. The CDR3 is CSVVREGRGTQYF. The CDR3, as DNA: TGCAGCGTTGTCCGGGAGGGCCGAGGGACGCAGTATTTT.

The chain is built from TRBV6-5 and TRBJ1-5, with 10 nucleotides matching TRBD1. The germline gives CDR1 MNHEY, CDR2 SVGAGI. This CDR3 comprises 14 residues. The junction had 4 bases not matched to a gene; V was cut back by 6 bases and J by 5 bases. The CDR3 nucleotides read TGTGCCAGCAGAGGGACAGGGGAAGATCAGCCCCAGCATTTT. It specifies CASRGTGEDQPQHF.

This clone was counted between two and nine times. This chain links TRBV7-8 with TRBJ2-1; possible D gene TRBD1, 6 bases. V gave up 5 bases and J gave up 6 bases, with 14 bases separating them. The CDR3 loop spans 14 amino acids. Per the germline V gene, CDR1 is SGHVS and CDR2 is FQNEAQ. The CDR3 DNA sequence: TGTGCCAGCAGCCCCCAGGGCAGGGGCAATGAGCAGTTCTTC. Protein sequence: CASSPQGRGNEQFF.

V is TRBV19 and J is TRBJ1-1; D ambiguous. Germline-derived CDR1 and CDR2 are LNHDA and SQIVND (reference sequence). Trimming left V 3 bases short and J 7 bases short, with 9 bases between. The CDR3 has 12 residues. The CDR3 loop reads CASSIPTGEAFF. CDR3 sequence (DNA): TGTGCCAGTAGTATTCCGACGGGTGAAGCTTTCTTT.

This clone came up a few times. This sequence joins TRBV7-6 and TRBJ2-7; 14 nucleotides align to TRBD2. This CDR3 comprises 16 residues. Germline loops: CDR1 SGHVS, CDR2 FNYEAQ. The junction had 3 bases not matched to a gene; V was cut back by 5 bases and J by 0 bases. CDR3 loop: CASSLGTSGSSYEQYF. CDR3 bases: TGTGCCAGCAGCCTAGGGACTAGCGGGAGCTCCTACGAGCAGTACTTC.

This clone was counted a few times. The chain carries TRBV29-1 and TRBJ2-2; tentative D call: TRBD2 (5 bases). Looked up from germline, CDR1 is SQVTM and CDR2 is ANQGSEA. CDR3 size: 13 residues. V was cut by 4 bases and J by 6 bases, with 12 bases left in between. The CDR3 DNA reads as TGCAGCGTTGTGGACTGGGGTGCCGGGGAGCTGTTTTTT. It yields the protein CSVVDWGAGELFF.

This sequence joins TRBV10-3 and TRBJ1-3, with 7 bases identical to TRBD1. Germline V gene data show CDR1 as ENHRY and CDR2 as SYGVKD. This CDR3 is 15 amino acids long. Unmatched junction bases numbered 6, after V lost 7 bases and J lost 0 bases. For the CDR3, the DNA is TGTGCCATCATTTCTACAGGGGACTCTGGAAACACCATATATTTT. Amino acid sequence: CAIISTGDSGNTIYF.

The rearrangement joins TRBV30 to TRBJ2-5; 8 bases are shared with TRBD2. CDR1 and CDR2 (germline): GTSNPN, SVGIG (reference sequence). The CDR3 runs to 15 residues. J was trimmed by 5 bases and V by 0 bases; bases with no gene match: 8. Here the CDR3 DNA reads TGTGCCTGGAGTGTACAAGGCGGGGGGAGGGAGACCCAGTACTTC. Translated, it gives CAWSVQGGGRETQYF.

The chain links TRBV6-2 or TRBV6-3 to TRBJ2-2, with D uncertain. V was trimmed by 4 bases and J by 2 bases, leaving 14 bases between them. Germline V gene sequence: CDR1 MNHEY, CDR2 SVGEGT. The CDR3 contains 16 residues. The CDR3 DNA follows: TGTGCCAGCAGTTCATCGGTTGTAATAAACACCGGGGAGCTGTTTTTT. As protein: CASSSSVVINTGELFF.

The CDR3 DNA is TGTGCCAGCAGTTTATTGAGGGAGGGGGTGAACACTGAAGCTTTCTTT. It encodes CASSLLREGVNTEAFF. The V and J genes are TRBV27 and TRBJ1-1, with D possibly TRBD1 on 6 matching bases. The V end lost 1 base, the J end lost 0 bases, and 12 bases lay between the germline ends. Germline CDR1 is MNHEY and CDR2 is SMNVEV (reference sequence). The CDR3 length is 16 residues.

This clone appeared a single time. The chain employs TRBV5-6 and TRBJ1-2, with 7 bases matching TRBD1. Trimming at V came to 4 bases and at J to 5 bases, leaving 17 bases not matched to a gene. CDR3 length equals 17 residues. The V gene's germline CDR1 is SGHDT and CDR2 YYEEEE. CDR3 in DNA: TGTGCCAGCAGCGATGGAACCGGGACAGCACCCGCTTATGGCTACACCTTC. Translation gives CASSDGTGTAPAYGYTF.

This clone appeared a few times. J is TRBJ2-2 and V is TRBV27; a possible D gene is TRBD1 (6 bases). Germline V gene data show CDR1 as MNHEY and CDR2 as SMNVEV (reference sequence). V gave up 6 bases and J gave up 6 bases, with 11 bases separating them. There are 13 residues in the CDR3. For the CDR3, the DNA is TGTGCCAGCAGGCCAACAGGGCCCGGGGAGCTGTTTTTT. Protein product: CASRPTGPGELFF.

This clone was picked up one time. CDR3 bases: TGTGCCAGCAGCACCGACAGGGGGCGGGCCGGGGAGCTGTTTTTT. The encoded protein is CASSTDRGRAGELFF. The chain links TRBV9 to TRBJ2-2; 10 nucleotides line up with TRBD1. In germline, CDR1 is SGDLS, CDR2 YYNGEE. The CDR3 sequence is 15 residues long. With 4 bases clipped from V and 6 bases from J, the junction kept 6 bases outside the gene matches.

The rearrangement links TRBV2 to TRBJ1-5; 7 positions agree with TRBD1. With V trimmed by 6 bases and J by 4 bases, 15 bases remained unmatched. The CDR3 sequence is 17 residues long. Per the germline V gene, CDR1 is SNHLY and CDR2 is FYNNEI. The CDR3 DNA follows: TGTGCCAGCAGCTCTTACCCCGGGACAGACTATAATCAGCCCCAGCATTTT. The encoded protein is CASSSYPGTDYNQPQHF.

This chain uses TRBV11-3 with TRBJ2-3, with a possible D match to TRBD2 (7 bases). V lost 1 base and J lost 5, with 25 bases in between. Germline-derived CDR1 and CDR2 are SGHNT and YENEEA. CDR3 length: 19 amino acids. The chain's CDR3 is CASSLVPTPSGGPVDTQYF. CDR3 nucleotides: TGTGCCAGCAGCTTAGTCCCAACTCCATCGGGGGGCCCGGTAGATACGCAGTATTTT. The whole variable domain, filled in from reference TRBV11-3 and TRBJ2-3, reads EAGVVQSPRYKIIEKKQPVAFWCNPISGHNTLYWYLQNLGQGPELLIRYENEEAVDDSQLPKDRFSAERLKGVDSTLKIQPAELGDSAVYLCASSLVPTPSGGPVDTQYFGPGTRLTVL.

This sequence joins TRBV7-9 and TRBJ1-4; TRBD1 agrees at 8 bases. The CDR3 is made up of 15 amino acids. Trimming at V came to 3 bases and at J to 7 bases, leaving 7 bases not matched to a gene. Germline lookup yields CDR1 SEHNR and CDR2 FQNEAQ (reference sequence). The DNA of the CDR3 is TGTGCCAGCAGCTTCAGGGGGCTGAGGGGTGAAAAACTGTTTTTT. It encodes CASSFRGLRGEKLFF.

This chain links TRBV6-5 with TRBJ1-1; 9 positions agree with TRBD1. The germline gives CDR1 MNHEY, CDR2 SVGAGI. CDR3 length: 15 amino acids. V trimming: 5 bases; J trimming: 4 bases; junction bases outside the gene matches: 8. CDR3 nucleotides: TGTGCCAGCAGTAATGGACAGGGGAGGAGCACTGAAGCTTTCTTT. It codes for CASSNGQGRSTEAFF.

The gene calls are TRBV28 and TRBJ2-7; D not resolved. The CDR3 is made up of 14 amino acids. V was shortened by 4 bases and J by 3 bases, with 13 bases between the two germline ends. CDR1 MDHEN and CDR2 SYDVKM come from the germline V gene. The CDR3 sequence is CASSSPRRLYEQYF. For the CDR3, the DNA is TGTGCCAGCAGTTCCCCCCGAAGACTCTACGAGCAGTACTTC.